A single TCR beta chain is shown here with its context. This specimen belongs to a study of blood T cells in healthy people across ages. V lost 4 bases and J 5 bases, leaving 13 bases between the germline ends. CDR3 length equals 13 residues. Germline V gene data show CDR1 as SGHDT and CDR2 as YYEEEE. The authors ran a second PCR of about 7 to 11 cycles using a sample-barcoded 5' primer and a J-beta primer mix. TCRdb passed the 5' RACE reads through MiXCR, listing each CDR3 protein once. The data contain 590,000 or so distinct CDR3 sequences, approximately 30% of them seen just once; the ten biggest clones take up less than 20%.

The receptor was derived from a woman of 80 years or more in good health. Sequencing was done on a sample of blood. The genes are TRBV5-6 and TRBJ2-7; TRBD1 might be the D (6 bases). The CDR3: CASSIIQGNEQYF. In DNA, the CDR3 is TGTGCCAGCAGCATAATACAGGGAAACGAGCAGTACTTC.